The 25 T cell receptor beta chains below were found in one sample sequenced in a study of yellow fever vaccine responses in identical twins. Each CDR3 protein is one row after TCRdb ran MiXCR on the RT-PCR reads. The sample gives around 18,000 distinct CDR3 sequences, 61% of which show up once; 7% to 8% is in the top ten. The source material was T cells from blood (PBMCs), unsorted or a sorted subset (not recorded which), sampled before or after yellow fever vaccination (not recorded which). The receptor source for this set is a woman aged 18-30 years who received the yellow fever vaccine.

The V gene is TRBV12-3 or TRBV12-4, the J gene TRBJ1-1; D is unclear. Between the trimmed V and J ends, which lost 1 base and 7 bases, there was a span of 10 bases. The CDR3 loop spans 13 amino acids. The CDR3 here is CASSLGLQSEAFF. CDR3 in DNA: TGTGCCAGCAGTTTAGGATTGCAGAGTGAAGCTTTCTTT.

This chain uses TRBV21-1 with TRBJ2-2; the D call TRBD1 from the table was never checked on the DNA. TRBV21-1 counts as a pseudogene. CDR3 length equals 15 residues. In nucleotides, the CDR3 is TGTGCCAGCCCCCTTATGGCGCACTACGCCGGGGAGCTGTTTTTT. Amino acid sequence: CASPLMAHYAGELFF.

The chain joins TRBV13 to TRBJ1-5, with 10 nucleotides matching TRBD1. The germline CDR1 and CDR2 sequences are PRHDT and FYEKMQ (reference sequence). Trimming cost V 6 bases and J 4 bases; bases outside gene matches: 3. The CDR3 has 14 residues. The CDR3 sequence is CASRGQGINQPQHF. The CDR3 coding sequence is TGTGCCAGCAGGGGACAGGGGATAAATCAGCCCCAGCATTTT.

This clonotype is a singleton in its sample. The chain couples TRBV7-3 to TRBJ2-2, with D perhaps assigned TRBD1 or TRBD2 (6 bases each). V lost 1 base and J 2 bases, leaving 14 bases between the germline ends. The CDR3 runs 17 residues. From germline, CDR1 is SGHTA and CDR2 FQGTGA. CDR3 region: CASSLRGLALNTGELFF. In DNA form, the CDR3 reads TGTGCCAGCAGCTTAAGGGGGCTAGCGCTTAACACCGGGGAGCTGTTTTTT.

This chain uses TRBV15 with TRBJ1-1; TRBD1 might be the D (6 bases). The CDR3 covers 13 residues. Germline V gene data show CDR1 as LNHNV and CDR2 as YYDKDF (reference sequence). With 5 bases removed from V and 7 bases from J, the gap between germline ends came to 14 bases. The CDR3 is CATSARQVDEAFF. The CDR3 DNA reads TGTGCCACCAGCGCCAGACAGGTTGATGAAGCTTTCTTT. Based on the CDR3 plus reference TRBV15 and TRBJ1-1, the full variable domain is DAMVIQNPRYQVTQFGKPVTLSCSQTLNHNVMYWYQQKSSQAPKLLFHYYDKDFNNEADTPDNFQSRRPNTSFCFLDIRSPGLGDTAMYLCATSARQVDEAFFGQGTRLTVV.

V and J are TRBV28 and TRBJ2-6; D gene ambiguous. This CDR3 has 16 amino acids. In germline, CDR1 is MDHEN, CDR2 SYDVKM. V shed 3 bases and J shed 0 bases, with 9 bases lying between them. CDR3 nucleotide sequence: TGTGCCAGCAGTTTGGGGTTTCACTCTGGGGCCAACGTCCTGACTTTC. Its translation: CASSLGFHSGANVLTF.

The chain is built from TRBV11-1 and TRBJ2-5; D gene ambiguous. CDR3 size: 14 residues. Germline CDR1 is SGHAT and CDR2 is FQDESV (reference sequence). Trimming cost V 0 bases and J 2 bases, with 7 bases left between them. DNA for the CDR3: TGTGCCAGCAGCTTAGCGTTGGGGCAAGAGACCCAGTACTTC. As protein: CASSLALGQETQYF.

This clonotype was counted a single time. V and J are TRBV29-1 and TRBJ2-1; 12 bases agree with TRBD1. Germline CDR1 is SQVTM and CDR2 is ANQGSEA. J gave up 9 bases and V 7 bases, and 10 bases lay outside the gene matches. The length of the CDR3 is 14 residues. The CDR3 region has the DNA TGCAGCGCCACCGGGACAGGGGGCATAGGTGAGCAGTTCTTC. It is translated as CSATGTGGIGEQFF.

A few counts support this clonotype. The V and J genes are TRBV9 and TRBJ2-2, with 9 bases lining up with TRBD2. This CDR3 has 14 amino acids. Germline assignment: CDR1 SGDLS and CDR2 YYNGEE. Trimming at V came to 2 bases and at J to 4 bases, leaving 0 bases not matched to a gene. The chain's CDR3 is CASSVTSGTGELFF. The DNA for the CDR3 is TGTGCCAGCAGCGTGACTAGCGGCACCGGGGAGCTGTTTTTT.

CDR3 bases: TGCGCCAGCAGCTTGGAATCTCACCAGGGCGGCTACACCTTC. Encoded protein: CASSLESHQGGYTF. V and J are TRBV5-1 and TRBJ1-2, with D possibly being TRBD1 (5 bases). CDR3 size: 14 residues. The germline V and J ends were trimmed by 0 bases and 8 bases, with 14 bases remaining between them. The V gene's germline CDR1 is SGHRS and CDR2 YFSETQ.

The chain's CDR3 is CSVGGDSSISYEQYF. CDR3 nucleotides: TGCAGCGTTGGGGGAGACAGCTCTATCTCCTACGAGCAGTACTTC. This chain connects TRBV29-1 to TRBJ2-7, with D possibly called TRBD1 or TRBD2 (5 bases each). Between the trimmed V and J ends, which lost 4 bases and 0 bases, there was a span of 16 bases. In germline, CDR1 is SQVTM, CDR2 ANQGSEA. CDR3 length: 15 amino acids.

The chain recombines TRBV2 with TRBJ2-1; 8 bases line up with TRBD1. Germline V lookup: CDR1 SNHLY, CDR2 FYNNEI. CDR3 length: 14 amino acids. J was trimmed by 5 bases and V by 4 bases; bases with no gene match: 4. CDR3 loop: CASSGQGANNEQFF. The CDR3 DNA reads TGTGCCAGCAGTGGTCAGGGGGCGAACAATGAGCAGTTCTTC.

This clonotype came up a few times. This chain links TRBV19 with TRBJ2-2, with D possibly TRBD1 on 5 matching bases. Germline loops: CDR1 LNHDA, CDR2 SQIVND (reference sequence). V lost 8 bases, J lost 3 bases, and 10 bases lay in between. CDR3 length equals 13 residues. This chain's CDR3 is CASGAGYTGELFF. In nucleotides, the CDR3 is TGTGCCAGTGGGGCTGGGTACACCGGGGAGCTGTTTTTT.

V is TRBV11-1 and J is TRBJ1-1; D uncertain. Germline values: CDR1 SGHAT, CDR2 FQDESV (reference sequence). The CDR3 is 14 residues long. Trimming left V 5 bases short and J 1 base short, with 11 bases between. As DNA, the CDR3 is TGTGCCAGCAGCCCATTCACAGAGAACACTGAAGCTTTCTTT. Encoded protein: CASSPFTENTEAFF.

The rearrangement links TRBV15 to TRBJ2-5; either TRBD1 or TRBD2 may fit D (5 bases each). Germline CDR1 LNHNV, CDR2 YYDKDF (reference sequence). V lost 3 bases to trimming and J lost 0 bases, with 20 bases between them. This CDR3 comprises 18 residues. CDR3 residues: CATSSAQTGRRYQETQYF. The CDR3 DNA is TGTGCCACCAGCAGCGCCCAAACGGGACGGCGGTACCAAGAGACCCAGTACTTC. Full variable domain (remainder filled in from reference TRBV15 and TRBJ2-5): DAMVIQNPRYQVTQFGKPVTLSCSQTLNHNVMYWYQQKSSQAPKLLFHYYDKDFNNEADTPDNFQSRRPNTSFCFLDIRSPGLGDTAMYLCATSSAQTGRRYQETQYFGPGTRLLVL.

The chain combines TRBV18 with TRBJ2-6, with unresolved D. The length of the CDR3 is 17 residues. V shed 3 bases and J shed 0 bases, with 12 bases lying between them. The germline CDR1 and CDR2 sequences are KGHSH and LQKENI. CDR3 sequence (DNA): TGTGCCAGCTCACCGGCAGCTCCTCTCTCTGGGGCCAACGTCCTGACTTTC. Translating gives CASSPAAPLSGANVLTF.

CDR3 DNA: TGCGCCAGCAGCTTGTCTAGCGGCCCCCAAGAGACCCAGTACTTC. Protein product: CASSLSSGPQETQYF. The V gene is TRBV5-1, the J gene TRBJ2-5, with 7 bases matching TRBD2. This CDR3 comprises 15 residues. Per germline, CDR1 SGHRS and CDR2 YFSETQ. V shed 1 base and J 1 base; nucleotides not matched to a gene: 4. Filled out from reference TRBV5-1 and TRBJ2-5, the complete variable domain reads KAGVTQTPRYLIKTRGQQVTLSCSPISGHRSVSWYQQTPGQGLQFLFEYFSETQRNKGNFPGRFSGRQFSNSRSEMNVSTLELGDSALYLCASSLSSGPQETQYFGPGTRLLVL.

V and J are TRBV7-8 and TRBJ2-3, with 11 bases fitting TRBD2. Per germline, CDR1 SGHVS and CDR2 FQNEAQ. Losses at the gene ends were 9 bases for V and 0 bases for J; bases not matched to a gene: 5. The CDR3 is 15 amino acids. The CDR3 bases are TGTGCCAGTAAGACTAGCGGGGCCAGCACAGATACGCAGTATTTT. Translating it yields CASKTSGASTDTQYF.

The chain carries TRBV28 and TRBJ2-7; a possible D gene is TRBD1 (6 bases). From germline, CDR1 is MDHEN and CDR2 SYDVKM. V shed 6 bases and J shed 12 bases, with 18 bases lying between them. There are 12 residues in the CDR3. CDR3 DNA: TGTGCCAGCAGCACCCAAATCGGGACAACGTACGTC. Its translation: CASSTQIGTTYV.

This chain uses TRBV28 with TRBJ1-5, with D perhaps TRBD1 (5 bases). The germline V gene encodes CDR1 MDHEN and CDR2 SYDVKM. CDR3 length: 15 amino acids. V lost 2 bases and J 0 bases, leaving 8 bases between the germline ends. The CDR3 sequence: CASSLGHPSNQPQHF. CDR3 sequence (DNA): TGTGCCAGCAGTTTAGGACACCCTAGCAATCAGCCCCAGCATTTT.

This chain connects TRBV7-9 to TRBJ1-1; 10 bases align to TRBD1. Germline V gene sequence: CDR1 SEHNR, CDR2 FQNEAQ (reference sequence). V gave up 5 bases and J gave up 4 bases; unmatched junction bases: 13. The CDR3 runs 17 residues. CDR3 loop: CASSPVDRGRIGTEAFF. DNA for the CDR3: TGTGCCAGCAGCCCCGTCGACAGGGGGCGCATTGGCACTGAAGCTTTCTTT. The whole variable domain, remainder taken from reference TRBV7-9 and TRBJ1-1, is DTGVSQNPRHKITKRGQNVTFRCDPISEHNRLYWYRQTLGQGPEFLTYFQNEAQLEKSRLLSDRFSAERPKGSFSTLEIQRTEQGDSAMYLCASSPVDRGRIGTEAFFGQGTRLTVV.

This clonotype counts as medium-sized. DNA for the CDR3: TGCAGCGTTCTTAACCTAGCGGGAGGGAACAATGAGCAGTTCTTC. Encoded protein: CSVLNLAGGNNEQFF. The genes are TRBV29-1 and TRBJ2-1; the match to TRBD2 covers 12 bases. Germline values: CDR1 SQVTM, CDR2 ANQGSEA. The trim removed 5 bases at V and 5 bases at J, leaving 7 bases unmatched. This CDR3 contains 15 residues.

The J gene is TRBJ2-1, the V gene TRBV11-1, with TRBD2 matching 13 bases. Germline CDR1 is SGHAT and CDR2 is FQDESV (reference sequence). Losses at the gene ends were 4 bases for V and 8 bases for J; bases not matched to a gene: 5. The CDR3 length is 15 residues. The CDR3 region has the DNA TGTGCCAGCAGCTCCAGGACTAGCGGGAGCTATGAGCAGTTCTTC. This codes for CASSSRTSGSYEQFF. Complete variable domain (other parts from reference TRBV11-1 and TRBJ2-1): EAEVAQSPRYKITEKSQAVAFWCDPISGHATLYWYRQILGQGPELLVQFQDESVVDDSQLPKDRFSAERLKGVDSTLKIQPAELGDSAMYLCASSSRTSGSYEQFFGPGTRLTVL.

This chain links TRBV11-1 with TRBJ2-2; 10 positions agree with TRBD2. The CDR3 covers 17 residues. J was trimmed by 1 base and V by 3 bases; bases with no gene match: 5. Germline assignment: CDR1 SGHAT and CDR2 FQDESV (reference sequence). CDR3 region: CASSLGLAGVNTGELFF. As DNA, the CDR3 is TGTGCCAGCAGCTTGGGGCTAGCGGGAGTGAACACCGGGGAGCTGTTTTTT. Together with reference TRBV11-1 and TRBJ2-2, the CDR3 gives the full variable domain: EAEVAQSPRYKITEKSQAVAFWCDPISGHATLYWYRQILGQGPELLVQFQDESVVDDSQLPKDRFSAERLKGVDSTLKIQPAELGDSAMYLCASSLGLAGVNTGELFFGEGSRLTVL.

The rearrangement links TRBV7-6 to TRBJ2-2, with 11 bases lining up with TRBD1. This CDR3 spans 16 amino acids. The germline CDR1 and CDR2 sequences are SGHVS and FNYEAQ. With V trimmed by 5 bases and J by 6 bases, 8 bases remained unmatched. CDR3 in DNA: TGTGCCAGCAGCCCCCGCGGACAGGGGGCGTCCGGGGAGCTGTTTTTT. This gives the protein CASSPRGQGASGELFF.